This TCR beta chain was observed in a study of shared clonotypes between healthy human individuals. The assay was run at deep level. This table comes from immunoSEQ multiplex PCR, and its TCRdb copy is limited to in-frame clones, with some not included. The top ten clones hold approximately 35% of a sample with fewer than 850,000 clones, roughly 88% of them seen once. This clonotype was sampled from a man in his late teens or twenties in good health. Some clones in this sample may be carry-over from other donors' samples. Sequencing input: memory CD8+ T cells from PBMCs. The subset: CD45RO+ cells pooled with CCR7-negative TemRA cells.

The CDR3 region is CASSSDRPEPRSIGETQYF. The CDR3 DNA sequence: TGTGCCAGCAGCTCAGACAGACCGGAACCAAGATCTATCGGGGAGACCCAGTACTTC. The gene calls are TRBV5-6 and TRBJ2-5; D is perhaps TRBD1 (5 bases). CDR1 and CDR2 (germline): SGHDT, YYEEEE. The CDR3 spans 19 residues. V lost 3 bases, J lost 5 bases, and 29 bases lay in between.